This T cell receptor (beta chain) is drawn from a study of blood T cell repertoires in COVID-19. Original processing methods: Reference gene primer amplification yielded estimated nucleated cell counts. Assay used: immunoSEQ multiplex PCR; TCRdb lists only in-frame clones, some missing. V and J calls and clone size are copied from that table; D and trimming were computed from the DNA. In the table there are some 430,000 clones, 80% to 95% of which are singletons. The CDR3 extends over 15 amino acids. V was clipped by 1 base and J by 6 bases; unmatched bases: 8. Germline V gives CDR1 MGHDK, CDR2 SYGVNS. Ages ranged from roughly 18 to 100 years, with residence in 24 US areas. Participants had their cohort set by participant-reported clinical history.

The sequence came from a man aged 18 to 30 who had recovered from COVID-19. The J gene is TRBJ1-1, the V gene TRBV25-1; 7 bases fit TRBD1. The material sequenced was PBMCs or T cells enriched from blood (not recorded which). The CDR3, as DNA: TGTGCCAGCAGTGAATTAAAGGGGGCGGGGTCTGAAGCTTTCTTT. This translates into CASSELKGAGSEAFF. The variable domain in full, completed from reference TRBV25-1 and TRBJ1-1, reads EADIYQTPRYLVIGTGKKITLECSQTMGHDKMYWYQQDPGMELHLIHYSYGVNSTEKGDLSSESTVSRIRTEHFPLTLESARPSHTSQYLCASSELKGAGSEAFFGQGTRLTVV.